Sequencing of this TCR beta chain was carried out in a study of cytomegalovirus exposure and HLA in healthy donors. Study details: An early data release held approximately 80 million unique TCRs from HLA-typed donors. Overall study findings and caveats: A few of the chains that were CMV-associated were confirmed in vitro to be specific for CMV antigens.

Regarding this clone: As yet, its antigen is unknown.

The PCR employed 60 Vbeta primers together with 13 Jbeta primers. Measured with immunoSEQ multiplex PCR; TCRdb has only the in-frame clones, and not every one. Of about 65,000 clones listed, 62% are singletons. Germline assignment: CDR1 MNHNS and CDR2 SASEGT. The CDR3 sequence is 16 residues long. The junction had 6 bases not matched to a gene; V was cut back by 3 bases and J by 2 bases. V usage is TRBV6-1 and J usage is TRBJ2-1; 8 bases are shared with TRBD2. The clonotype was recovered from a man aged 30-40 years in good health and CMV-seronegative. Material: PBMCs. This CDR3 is CASSDGLALTYNEQFF. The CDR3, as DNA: TGTGCCAGCAGTGACGGACTAGCCCTGACCTACAATGAGCAGTTCTTC.